This T cell receptor beta chain was observed in a study of shared clonotypes between healthy human individuals. Amplification in unsorted PBMC replicate PCRs started from around 310 ng DNA, which equals approximately 28,000 T cell genomes. Method: immunoSEQ multiplex PCR; TCRdb's copy keeps in-frame clones and lacks some. This sample has about 560,000 clones; roughly four fifths occur once, and the top ten carry approximately 12%. The V gene's germline CDR1 is SGHTA and CDR2 FQGTGA. CDR3 length: 13 residues. Trimming left V 2 bases short and J 1 base short, with 6 bases between. All donors qualified as healthy HIV-negative adults and had experienced no recent acute infections or vaccinations.

This sequence joins TRBV7-3 and TRBJ2-7, with D possibly being TRBD2 (6 bases). Specimen: PBMCs. The TCR originated in a woman aged 40 to 49 in good health. Some clones in this sample may be carry-over from other donors' samples. Here the CDR3 reads CASSLAGSYEQYF. The CDR3 bases are TGTGCCAGCAGCTTAGCGGGATCCTACGAGCAGTACTTC.